The source of this T cell receptor beta chain is a study of CD8+ T cells in alopecia areata. Study-level findings and limits: Among the cells sequenced in scalp samples are also the resident alphabeta T cells of normal skin.

PBMCs served as the source from which CD4+ and CD8+ T cells were sorted. Points on this clone: No antigen is known for it.

The V gene's germline CDR1 is SGHTA and CDR2 FQGNSA. The CDR3 is 15 residues long. V shed 4 bases and J 5 bases; nucleotides not matched to a gene: 10. It was cDNA, reverse transcribed from extracted RNA, that served as the sequencing template. Some clones are missing from TCRdb's copy, which holds only in-frame ones; the method was immunoSEQ multiplex PCR. The table shows roughly 35,000 clones, with 55% occurring only once. The sequenced material came from NKG2D-high CD8+ T cells sorted from blood. This TCR was sampled from a human donor with alopecia areata. J is TRBJ2-5 and V is TRBV7-2, with 7 bases fitting TRBD1. CDR3 sequence (DNA): TGTGCCAGCAGCTCGATTACAGGGGTCAGGGAGACCCAGTACTTC. It encodes CASSSITGVRETQYF.